These 12 T cell receptor beta chains share one sample of origin, sequenced in a study of T-cell reconstitution after alpha-beta-depleted transplantation in children. TCRbeta library construction was performed incorporating unique molecular identifiers. TCRdb re-called the PCR reads through MiXCR, storing one row per CDR3 protein. The sample shows hundreds of thousands of distinct CDR3 sequences, roughly 13% of them seen only once. The material sequenced was PBMCs, mostly from graft donor cells, taken 360 days after TCRalphabeta/CD19-depleted stem cell transplant. The receptor source for this set is a male patient aged 10 to 17 who had a stem cell transplant for acute myeloid leukemia, so the T cells may come from the graft donor.

This clonotype occurred a few times. The CDR3: CATSSQLIAGVTGANVLTF. CDR3 DNA sequence: TGTGCCACCAGCAGCCAATTAATAGCGGGAGTAACTGGGGCCAACGTCCTGACTTTC. The chain has TRBV15 and TRBJ2-6, with 9 bases matching TRBD2. Germline CDR1 is LNHNV and CDR2 is YYDKDF (reference sequence). CDR3 length equals 19 residues. V dropped 3 bases and J dropped 2; count of bases not matched to a gene: 11.

This clonotype occurred a few times. V usage is TRBV20-1 and J usage is TRBJ2-1, with D unclear. Deletions cut 6 bases from V and 4 bases from J, with 19 bases between. Germline values: CDR1 DFQATT, CDR2 SNEGSKA (reference sequence). The CDR3 is 15 residues long. The CDR3 nucleotides read TGCAGTGCCTCCACCCGACTCCCGAGTTACAATGAGCAGTTCTTC. This sequence encodes CSASTRLPSYNEQFF.

This clonotype has just a few counts. This rearrangement joins TRBV12-3 or TRBV12-4 to TRBJ2-7; 12 bases agree with TRBD2. The CDR3 covers 15 residues. V was pared by 3 bases and J by 6 bases, with 6 bases of the junction left unmatched. CDR3 sequence reads: CASSFSSGRAGEQYF. Written as DNA, the CDR3 is TGTGCCAGCAGTTTTTCTAGCGGGAGGGCCGGCGAGCAGTACTTC.

This clonotype was detected only a few times. The rearrangement links TRBV7-3 to TRBJ2-5; 7 bases align to TRBD1. The CDR3 totals 14 residues. The ends lost 5 bases at V and 4 bases at J; junction bases unmatched: 7. Germline loops: CDR1 SGHTA, CDR2 FQGTGA. The chain's CDR3 is CASSTTGMGETQYF. The DNA for the CDR3 is TGTGCCAGCAGCACGACAGGGATGGGAGAGACCCAGTACTTC. Full variable domain (rest looked up from reference TRBV7-3 and TRBJ2-5): GAGVSQTPSNKVTEKGKYVELRCDPISGHTALYWYRQSLGQGPEFLIYFQGTGAADDSGLPNDRFFAVRPEGSVSTLKIQRTERGDSAVYLCASSTTGMGETQYFGPGTRLLVL.

The chain has TRBV28 and TRBJ1-5; no firm D call. The ends were cut back, 7 bases at V and 4 bases at J, with 8 bases in the middle. The CDR3 is 12 amino acids. CDR1 and CDR2 from the germline V gene are MDHEN and SYDVKM. The CDR3 DNA is TGTGCCAGCACCCAGACTAATCAGCCCCAGCATTTT. It encodes CASTQTNQPQHF.

This chain joins TRBV20-1 and TRBJ2-7, with a possible D match to TRBD1 (6 bases). The CDR3 has 13 amino acids. Germline V gene data show CDR1 as DFQATT and CDR2 as SNEGSKA (reference sequence). V was cut by 3 bases and J by 3 bases, with 12 bases left in between. DNA of the CDR3: TGCAGTGCTAGTGGGCAGGGGCACTACGAGCAGTACTTC. It specifies CSASGQGHYEQYF.

The rearrangement joins TRBV19 to TRBJ2-1; weak D call: TRBD2 (6 bases). CDR1 and CDR2 (germline): LNHDA, SQIVND (reference sequence). This CDR3 has 13 amino acids. V lost 6 bases to trimming and J lost 7 bases, with 13 bases between them. CDR3 sequence reads: CASRLAPRNEQFF. CDR3 coding DNA: TGTGCCAGTAGACTAGCTCCGAGGAATGAGCAGTTCTTC. The variable domain in full, completed from reference TRBV19 and TRBJ2-1, reads DGGITQSPKYLFRKEGQNVTLSCEQNLNHDAMYWYRQDPGQGLRLIYYSQIVNDFQKGDIAEGYSVSREKKESFPLTVTSAQKNPTAFYLCASRLAPRNEQFFGPGTRLTVL.

V is TRBV7-6 and J is TRBJ2-1, with 10 positions matching TRBD2. The CDR3 contains 16 residues. Germline CDR1 and CDR2: SGHVS and FNYEAQ. Trimming at V came to 1 base and at J to 6 bases, leaving 6 bases not matched to a gene. This CDR3 reads CASSLGIAGGINEQFF. For the CDR3, the DNA is TGTGCCAGCAGCTTAGGGATAGCGGGAGGAATCAATGAGCAGTTCTTC. Supplemented by reference TRBV7-6 and TRBJ2-1, the full variable domain reads GAGVSQSPRYKVTKRGQDVALRCDPISGHVSLYWYRQALGQGPEFLTYFNYEAQQDKSGLPNDRFSAERPEGSISTLTIQRTEQRDSAMYRCASSLGIAGGINEQFFGPGTRLTVL.

The genes are TRBV5-1 and TRBJ2-3; 9 nucleotides match TRBD2. The CDR3 is 16 amino acids. Unmatched junction bases numbered 3, after V lost 1 base and J lost 0 bases. CDR1 and CDR2 from the germline V gene are SGHRS and YFSETQ. In DNA form, the CDR3 reads TGCGCCAGCAGCTTGCCTAGCGGGATAAGCACAGATACGCAGTATTTT. It yields the protein CASSLPSGISTDTQYF.

This chain connects TRBV29-1 to TRBJ1-1; the D gene is possibly TRBD1 (5 bases). This CDR3 region has 11 residues. CDR1 is SQVTM and CDR2 is ANQGSEA in the germline V gene. Trimming shortened V by 3 bases and J by 4 bases, and 6 bases separated the two germline ends. As DNA, the CDR3 is TGCAGCGTTGATGGGGCCACTGAAGCTTTCTTT. As protein: CSVDGATEAFF.

Only a few counts were recorded for this clonotype. The chain links TRBV12-3 or TRBV12-4 to TRBJ1-6, with 8 bases matching TRBD1. The CDR3 covers 14 residues. Trimming at V came to 5 bases and at J to 10 bases, leaving 7 bases not matched to a gene. In DNA, the CDR3 is TGTGCCAGCAGTCTGACAGGGGAAGACTCACCCCTCCACTTT. This gives the protein CASSLTGEDSPLHF.

This clonotype came up once. This rearrangement joins TRBV28 to TRBJ2-3, with a weak D call TRBD2 (6 bases). CDR3 length: 18 residues. Trimming pared 6 bases from V and 2 bases from J, leaving 24 bases between. Germline lookup yields CDR1 MDHEN and CDR2 SYDVKM. CDR3 residues: CASSQQDWGVESTDTQYF. CDR3 in DNA: TGTGCCAGCAGCCAGCAAGATTGGGGGGTTGAATCCACAGATACGCAGTATTTT. Full variable domain (missing parts from reference TRBV28 and TRBJ2-3): DVKVTQSSRYLVKRTGEKVFLECVQDMDHENMFWYRQDPGLGLRLIYFSYDVKMKEKGDIPEGYSVSREKKERFSLILESASTNQTSMYLCASSQQDWGVESTDTQYFGPGTRLTVL.